This T cell receptor beta chain was found in a study of blood T cells in healthy people across ages. Study results and caveats: Observed TCR beta diversity per million T cells went down as age went up. This fall followed a roughly linear course with age.

The germline V gene encodes CDR1 MNHEY and CDR2 SVGAGI. This CDR3 spans 16 amino acids. Trimming removed 4 bases at V and 0 bases at J, with 15 bases between. Notes on this clonotype: Its antigen is as yet unknown.

The second PCR ran about 7 to 12 cycles with a sample-barcoded 5' primer and J-beta primers. Using its own MiXCR run on the 5' RACE reads, TCRdb lists one record per CDR3 protein. The data hold more than 700,000 distinct CDR3 sequences, with 50% to 65% observed a single time. The sample was blood. This receptor was obtained from a man older than 75 in good health. The chain employs TRBV6-5 and TRBJ1-1; D perhaps matches TRBD1 (5 bases). Written as DNA, the CDR3 is TGTGCCAGCAGTTCCCCGGACCTGGGGGTGAACACTGAAGCTTTCTTT. Translating it yields CASSSPDLGVNTEAFF.